This T cell receptor beta chain was documented in a study of cytomegalovirus exposure and HLA in healthy donors. The study's findings and limits: Confirmation was obtained in vitro that a few CMV-associated chains are specific for CMV antigens.

Use of 60 Vbeta and 13 Jbeta primers characterized the PCR. TCRdb's copy holds only in-frame clones and misses some; the assay was immunoSEQ multiplex PCR. The profile shows fewer than 250,000 clones, about three quarters of them singletons. The donors comprised healthy bone marrow donors. Of note for this clone: What it binds is unknown.

This sequence originates from a male donor in good health and CMV-seronegative. The sample taken for sequencing was PBMCs.

In nucleotides, the CDR3 is TGTGCCAGCAGCTCCCTCCAGGGGGAGCTGTTTTTT. It specifies CASSSLQGELFF. The V and J genes are TRBV7-8 and TRBJ2-2; D ambiguous. Trimming took off 4 bases at V and 8 bases at J, with 8 bases between the two ends. Germline V lookup: CDR1 SGHVS, CDR2 FQNEAQ. This CDR3 has 12 residues. Using reference TRBV7-8 and TRBJ2-2 for the parts outside the CDR3, the full variable domain is GAGVSQSPRYKVAKRGQDVALRCDPISGHVSLFWYQQALGQGPEFLTYFQNEAQLDKSGLPSDRFFAERPEGSVSTLKIQRTQQEDSAVYLCASSSLQGELFFGEGSRLTVL.